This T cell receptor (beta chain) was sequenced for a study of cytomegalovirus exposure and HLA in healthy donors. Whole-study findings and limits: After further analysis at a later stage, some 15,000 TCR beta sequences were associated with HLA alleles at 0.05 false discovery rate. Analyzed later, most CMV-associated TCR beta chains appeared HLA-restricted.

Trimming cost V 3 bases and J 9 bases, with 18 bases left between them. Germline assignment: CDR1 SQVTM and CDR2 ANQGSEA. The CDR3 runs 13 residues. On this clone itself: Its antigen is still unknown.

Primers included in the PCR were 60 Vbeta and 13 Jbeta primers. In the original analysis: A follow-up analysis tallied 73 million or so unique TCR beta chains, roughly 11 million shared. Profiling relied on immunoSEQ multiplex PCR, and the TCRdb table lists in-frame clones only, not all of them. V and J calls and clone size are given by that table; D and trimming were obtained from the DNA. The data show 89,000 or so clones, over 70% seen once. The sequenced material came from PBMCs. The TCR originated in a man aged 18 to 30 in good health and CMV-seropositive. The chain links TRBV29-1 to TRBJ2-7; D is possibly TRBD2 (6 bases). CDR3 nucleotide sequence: TGCAGCGTTGAGCATTTGTGGGGAGGAGTGCAGTACTTC. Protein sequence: CSVEHLWGGVQYF.